A selection of T cell receptor beta chains follows, all from one sample in a study of early T cells in non-severe SARS-CoV-2 infection. Via MiXCR, TCRdb re-called the 5' RACE reads, giving one row per CDR3 protein. The sample shows about 56,000 distinct CDR3 sequences, 10% to 13% of them seen only once. Sequenced input: whole blood. Source of these receptors: an adult who was a healthcare worker with PCR-confirmed SARS-CoV-2 infection or an uninfected control (not recorded which). CDR3s include the opening cysteine and the closing phenylalanine or tryptophan. The order of the fields is clone size, J gene, D gene, V gene, CDR3 protein, CDR3 DNA. The D gene is left open where the match is weak. Clone sizes are given selectively: once, few, many, or a class where the clone is expanded.

abundance: NA
j_gene: TRBJ1-1
d_gene: NA
v_gene: TRBV7-9
CDR3aa: CASSLLPGRGTEAFF
CDR3nt: TGTGCCAGCAGCTTATTACCAGGGAGGGGAACTGAAGCTTTCTTT

abundance: few
j_gene: TRBJ1-1
d_gene: NA
v_gene: TRBV5-1
CDR3aa: CASSFGLGTEAFF
CDR3nt: TGCGCCAGCAGCTTTGGACTGGGGACTGAAGCTTTCTTT

abundance: NA
j_gene: TRBJ2-3
d_gene: NA
v_gene: TRBV7-9
CDR3aa: CASSLVRSTQDTQYF
CDR3nt: TGTGCCAGCAGCTTAGTGAGAAGTACCCAAGATACGCAGTATTTT

abundance: NA
j_gene: TRBJ1-2
d_gene: NA
v_gene: TRBV7-9
CDR3aa: CASRPSPGQGYTF
CDR3nt: TGTGCCAGCAGGCCAAGCCCAGGGCAGGGCTACACCTTC

abundance: many
j_gene: TRBJ2-3
d_gene: TRBD2
v_gene: TRBV27
CDR3aa: CASSYRPSGSAQYF
CDR3nt: TGTGCCAGCAGTTACCGGCCTAGCGGGAGTGCGCAGTATTTT

abundance: many
j_gene: TRBJ1-3
d_gene: NA
v_gene: TRBV30
CDR3aa: CAWSVTTPGTDSGNTIYF
CDR3nt: TGTGCCTGGAGTGTCACCACTCCCGGGACGGACTCTGGAAACACCATATATTTT

abundance: few
j_gene: TRBJ2-2
d_gene: NA
v_gene: TRBV2
CDR3aa: CASRGRDTGELFF
CDR3nt: TGTGCCAGCAGAGGACGGGACACCGGGGAGCTGTTTTTT

abundance: many
j_gene: TRBJ2-7
d_gene: TRBD2
v_gene: TRBV29-1
CDR3aa: CSVHRGLAGEQYF
CDR3nt: TGCAGCGTTCACCGTGGACTAGCGGGCGAGCAGTACTTC

abundance: NA
j_gene: TRBJ1-2
d_gene: TRBD1
v_gene: TRBV5-4
CDR3aa: CASSLRTGANYGYTF
CDR3nt: TGTGCCAGCAGCTTAAGAACAGGGGCGAACTATGGCTACACCTTC

abundance: many
j_gene: TRBJ1-2
d_gene: NA
v_gene: TRBV19
CDR3aa: CASSIDRTVRSGYTF
CDR3nt: TGTGCCAGTAGTATAGATCGTACAGTTCGAAGTGGCTACACCTTC

abundance: few
j_gene: TRBJ1-5
d_gene: NA
v_gene: TRBV10-3
CDR3aa: CAIRGTGRDQPQHF
CDR3nt: TGTGCCATCAGAGGAACAGGGAGGGATCAGCCCCAGCATTTT

abundance: many
j_gene: TRBJ2-1
d_gene: NA
v_gene: TRBV21-1
CDR3aa: CASSSPGFGSYNEQFF
CDR3nt: TGTGCCAGCAGCTCCCCCGGGTTTGGGAGCTACAATGAGCAGTTCTTC

abundance: many
j_gene: TRBJ1-2
d_gene: NA
v_gene: TRBV5-4
CDR3aa: CASSHNGGNYGYTF
CDR3nt: TGTGCCAGCAGCCACAACGGAGGGAACTATGGCTACACCTTC

abundance: many
j_gene: TRBJ2-7
d_gene: TRBD2
v_gene: TRBV11-2
CDR3aa: CASSKRGLLADLRPYEQYF
CDR3nt: TGTGCCAGCAGCAAACGTGGTCTACTAGCGGACCTGAGACCTTACGAGCAGTACTTC

abundance: few
j_gene: TRBJ1-1
d_gene: TRBD1
v_gene: TRBV18
CDR3aa: CASSQGQVTTNTEAFF
CDR3nt: TGTGCCAGCTCACAGGGACAGGTTACGACGAACACTGAAGCTTTCTTT

abundance: NA
j_gene: TRBJ2-1
d_gene: NA
v_gene: TRBV20-1
CDR3aa: CSASDPNWRNEQFF
CDR3nt: TGCAGTGCTAGTGACCCGAATTGGAGGAATGAGCAGTTCTTC

abundance: NA
j_gene: TRBJ1-2
d_gene: TRBD1
v_gene: TRBV4-2
CDR3aa: CASSQNGQVYGYTF
CDR3nt: TGTGCCAGCAGCCAGAACGGACAGGTCTATGGCTACACCTTC

abundance: few
j_gene: TRBJ1-3
d_gene: NA
v_gene: TRBV29-1
CDR3aa: CSVRYSGSSGNTIYF
CDR3nt: TGCAGCGTTCGATATTCCGGGTCTTCTGGAAACACCATATATTTT

abundance: many
j_gene: TRBJ2-3
d_gene: NA
v_gene: TRBV20-1
CDR3aa: CSARGGGGSTDTQYF
CDR3nt: TGCAGTGCTAGAGGAGGAGGGGGTAGCACAGATACGCAGTATTTT

abundance: many
j_gene: TRBJ1-1
d_gene: NA
v_gene: TRBV5-6
CDR3aa: CASSLQGTKAFF
CDR3nt: TGTGCCAGCAGCCTTCAGGGAACGAAAGCTTTCTTT

abundance: many
j_gene: TRBJ2-7
d_gene: NA
v_gene: TRBV20-1
CDR3aa: CSARSLPSYEQYF
CDR3nt: TGCAGTGCTAGGAGTCTCCCCTCCTACGAGCAGTACTTC

abundance: NA
j_gene: TRBJ2-5
d_gene: NA
v_gene: TRBV9
CDR3aa: CASSVTTAGTQYF
CDR3nt: TGTGCCAGCAGCGTAACAACGGCGGGGACCCAGTACTTC

abundance: few
j_gene: TRBJ2-7
d_gene: TRBD1
v_gene: TRBV29-1
CDR3aa: CSVRDSSYEQYF
CDR3nt: TGCAGCGTGAGGGACAGCTCCTACGAGCAGTACTTC

abundance: NA
j_gene: TRBJ2-7
d_gene: TRBD1
v_gene: TRBV7-2
CDR3aa: CASSPRTGGPYEQYF
CDR3nt: TGTGCCAGCAGCCCGAGGACAGGGGGCCCCTACGAGCAGTACTTC

abundance: NA
j_gene: TRBJ2-7
d_gene: TRBD2
v_gene: TRBV20-1
CDR3aa: CSARGTSGRPSYEQYF
CDR3nt: TGCAGTGCTCGAGGGACTAGCGGGAGGCCCTCCTACGAGCAGTACTTC

abundance: few
j_gene: TRBJ2-7
d_gene: TRBD1
v_gene: TRBV6-6
CDR3aa: CASTRGVGTGSYEQYF
CDR3nt: TGTGCCAGCACCCGGGGCGTCGGGACAGGTTCCTACGAGCAGTACTTC

abundance: NA
j_gene: TRBJ1-2
d_gene: NA
v_gene: TRBV4-3
CDR3aa: CASSQEVAGRYTF
CDR3nt: TGCGCCAGCAGCCAAGAGGTGGCAGGGAGATACACCTTC

abundance: many
j_gene: TRBJ2-7
d_gene: TRBD2
v_gene: TRBV3-1
CDR3aa: CASSPKRERSEQYF
CDR3nt: TGTGCCAGCAGCCCGAAGCGGGAGAGGAGCGAGCAGTACTTC

abundance: NA
j_gene: TRBJ2-1
d_gene: NA
v_gene: TRBV12-3/TRBV12-4
CDR3aa: CASSHQGGAFNEQFF
CDR3nt: TGTGCCAGCAGCCACCAGGGGGGCGCTTTTAATGAGCAGTTCTTC

abundance: NA
j_gene: TRBJ2-1
d_gene: TRBD2
v_gene: TRBV24-1
CDR3aa: CATSDLRAGPTNNEQFF
CDR3nt: TGTGCCACCAGTGATTTAAGAGCGGGACCAACCAACAATGAGCAGTTCTTC

abundance: many
j_gene: TRBJ1-1
d_gene: NA
v_gene: TRBV7-8
CDR3aa: CASSLARTVTEAFF
CDR3nt: TGTGCCAGCAGCTTAGCGCGAACAGTAACTGAAGCTTTCTTT

abundance: many
j_gene: TRBJ2-1
d_gene: TRBD2
v_gene: TRBV20-1
CDR3aa: CSARASGITNEQFF
CDR3nt: TGCAGTGCTAGAGCTAGCGGGATAACGAATGAGCAGTTCTTC

abundance: many
j_gene: TRBJ1-1
d_gene: NA
v_gene: TRBV7-2
CDR3aa: CAVRRGTEAFF
CDR3nt: TGTGCCGTCCGCAGGGGAACTGAAGCTTTCTTT

abundance: many
j_gene: TRBJ1-4
d_gene: NA
v_gene: TRBV5-4
CDR3aa: CASSLDSGGSNEKLFF
CDR3nt: TGTGCCAGCAGCTTGGATAGCGGGGGGTCTAATGAAAAACTGTTTTTT

abundance: NA
j_gene: TRBJ2-7
d_gene: NA
v_gene: TRBV4-1
CDR3aa: CASSGDYQHEQYF
CDR3nt: TGCGCCAGCAGCGGAGACTACCAGCACGAGCAGTACTTC

abundance: many
j_gene: TRBJ2-1
d_gene: NA
v_gene: TRBV3-1
CDR3aa: CASSQVGLYNEQFF
CDR3nt: TGTGCCAGCAGCCAAGTCGGACTCTACAATGAGCAGTTCTTC

abundance: many
j_gene: TRBJ2-4
d_gene: TRBD2
v_gene: TRBV19
CDR3aa: CASSTSGLAGGGGNIQYF
CDR3nt: TGTGCCAGTAGTACCTCCGGACTAGCGGGAGGAGGGGGGAACATTCAGTACTTC

abundance: many
j_gene: TRBJ1-2
d_gene: TRBD1
v_gene: TRBV7-3
CDR3aa: CASSLTGADGYTF
CDR3nt: TGTGCCAGCAGCTTGACAGGGGCCGATGGCTACACCTTC

abundance: many
j_gene: TRBJ2-3
d_gene: TRBD2
v_gene: TRBV9
CDR3aa: CASSVGGLAADTQYF
CDR3nt: TGTGCCAGCAGCGTAGGGGGACTAGCGGCAGATACGCAGTATTTT

abundance: few
j_gene: TRBJ1-5
d_gene: TRBD1
v_gene: TRBV5-1
CDR3aa: CASSGKQGYNQPQHF
CDR3nt: TGCGCCAGCAGCGGTAAACAGGGGTACAATCAGCCCCAGCATTTT

abundance: many
j_gene: TRBJ2-1
d_gene: NA
v_gene: TRBV20-1
CDR3aa: CSAKRGYNEQFF
CDR3nt: TGCAGTGCTAAGAGGGGGTACAATGAGCAGTTCTTC

abundance: many
j_gene: TRBJ1-5
d_gene: TRBD1
v_gene: TRBV5-1
CDR3aa: CASSSKSGTGQGRNQPQHF
CDR3nt: TGCGCCAGCAGCTCAAAGTCCGGGACAGGGCAGGGGCGCAATCAGCCCCAGCATTTT